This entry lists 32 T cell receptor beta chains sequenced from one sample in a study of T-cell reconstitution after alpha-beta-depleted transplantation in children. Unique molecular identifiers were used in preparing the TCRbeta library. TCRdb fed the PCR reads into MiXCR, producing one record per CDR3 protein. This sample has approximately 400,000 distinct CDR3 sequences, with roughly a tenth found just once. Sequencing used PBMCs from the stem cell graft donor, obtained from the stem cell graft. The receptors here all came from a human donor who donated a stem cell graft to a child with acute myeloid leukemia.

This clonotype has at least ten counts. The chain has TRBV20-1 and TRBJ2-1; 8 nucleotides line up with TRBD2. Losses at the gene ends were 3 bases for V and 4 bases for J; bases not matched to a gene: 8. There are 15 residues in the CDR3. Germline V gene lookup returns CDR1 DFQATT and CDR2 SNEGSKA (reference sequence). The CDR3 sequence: CSARTLAGAYNEQFF. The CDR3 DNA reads TGCAGTGCTAGGACCCTAGCGGGTGCATACAATGAGCAGTTCTTC.

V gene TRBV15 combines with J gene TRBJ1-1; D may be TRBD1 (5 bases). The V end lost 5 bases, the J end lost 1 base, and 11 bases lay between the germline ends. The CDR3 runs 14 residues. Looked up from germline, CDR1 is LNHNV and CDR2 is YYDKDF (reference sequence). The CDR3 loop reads CATSGGGRNTEAFF. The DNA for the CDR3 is TGTGCCACCAGCGGGGGGGGAAGGAACACTGAAGCTTTCTTT.

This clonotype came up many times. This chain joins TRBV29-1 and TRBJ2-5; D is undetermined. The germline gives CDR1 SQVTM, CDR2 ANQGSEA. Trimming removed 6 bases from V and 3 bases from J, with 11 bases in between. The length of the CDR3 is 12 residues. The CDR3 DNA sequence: TGCAGCGTCGGAGTCACTAAAGAGACCCAGTACTTC. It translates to CSVGVTKETQYF.

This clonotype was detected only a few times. The chain's CDR3 is CASSGPVTGANVLTF. CDR3 sequence (DNA): TGTGCCAGCAGCGGGCCCGTGACTGGGGCCAACGTCCTGACTTTC. The rearrangement uses TRBV9 and TRBJ2-6; no clear D gene. V was trimmed by 3 bases and J by 2 bases, leaving 9 bases between them. The CDR3 spans 15 residues. Germline V lookup: CDR1 SGDLS, CDR2 YYNGEE.

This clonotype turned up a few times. The CDR3 loop reads CASSLPSRDRASEAFF. CDR3 nucleotide sequence: TGTGCCAGCAGCTTACCCAGCCGGGACAGGGCATCTGAAGCTTTCTTT. This sequence joins TRBV7-9 and TRBJ1-1; 9 nucleotides agree with TRBD1. The germline gives CDR1 SEHNR, CDR2 FQNEAQ (reference sequence). Trimming removed 2 bases from V and 6 bases from J; junction bases left unmatched: 10. The CDR3 has 16 amino acids.

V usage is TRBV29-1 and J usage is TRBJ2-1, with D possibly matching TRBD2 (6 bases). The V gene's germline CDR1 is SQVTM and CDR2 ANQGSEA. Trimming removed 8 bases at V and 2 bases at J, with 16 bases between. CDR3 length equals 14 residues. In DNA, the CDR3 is TGCAGCCTCGTCGGGAGAGATACCTACAATGAGCAGTTCTTC. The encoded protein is CSLVGRDTYNEQFF.

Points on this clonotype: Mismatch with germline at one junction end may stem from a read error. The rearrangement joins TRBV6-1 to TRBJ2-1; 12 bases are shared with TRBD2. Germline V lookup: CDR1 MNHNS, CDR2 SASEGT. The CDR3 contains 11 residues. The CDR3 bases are TGTGCCAGCAGTGAAGGACTAGCGGGAGTATTC. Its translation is CASSEGLAGVF.

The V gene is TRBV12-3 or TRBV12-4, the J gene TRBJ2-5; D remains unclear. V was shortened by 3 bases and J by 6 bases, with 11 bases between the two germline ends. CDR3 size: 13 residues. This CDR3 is CASSLRHGKTQYF. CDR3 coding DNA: TGTGCCAGCAGTTTGCGACACGGCAAGACCCAGTACTTC.

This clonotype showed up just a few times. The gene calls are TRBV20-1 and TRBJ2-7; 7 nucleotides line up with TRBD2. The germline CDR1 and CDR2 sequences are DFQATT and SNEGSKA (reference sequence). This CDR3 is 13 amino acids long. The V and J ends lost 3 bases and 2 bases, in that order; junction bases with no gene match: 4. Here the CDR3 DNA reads TGCAGTGCTAGTTTGGCGGGGGCCTACGAGCAGTACGTC. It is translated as CSASLAGAYEQYV.

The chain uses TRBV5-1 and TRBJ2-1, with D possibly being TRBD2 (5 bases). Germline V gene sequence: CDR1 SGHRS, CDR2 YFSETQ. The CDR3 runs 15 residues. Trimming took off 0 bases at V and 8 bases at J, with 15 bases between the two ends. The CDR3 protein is CASSLVLTPEDEQFF. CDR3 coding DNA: TGCGCCAGCAGCTTGGTTTTGACCCCGGAGGATGAGCAGTTCTTC.

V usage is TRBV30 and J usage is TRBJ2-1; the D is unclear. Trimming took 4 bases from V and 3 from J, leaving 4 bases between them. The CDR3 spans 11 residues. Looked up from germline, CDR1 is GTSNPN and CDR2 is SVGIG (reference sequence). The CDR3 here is CAWNYYNEQFF. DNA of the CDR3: TGTGCCTGGAACTACTACAATGAGCAGTTCTTC.

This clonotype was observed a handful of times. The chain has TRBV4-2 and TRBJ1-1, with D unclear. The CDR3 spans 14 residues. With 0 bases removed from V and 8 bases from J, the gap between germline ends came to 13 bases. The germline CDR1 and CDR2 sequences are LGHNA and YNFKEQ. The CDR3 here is CASSQDLMEREAFF. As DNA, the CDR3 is TGTGCCAGCAGCCAAGATCTTATGGAGAGAGAAGCTTTCTTT.

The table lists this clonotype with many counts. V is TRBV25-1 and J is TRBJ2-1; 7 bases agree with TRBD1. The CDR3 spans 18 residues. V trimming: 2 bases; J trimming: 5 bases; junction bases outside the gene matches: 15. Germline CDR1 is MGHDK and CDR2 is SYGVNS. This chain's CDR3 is CASSELRPGTEANNEQFF. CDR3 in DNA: TGTGCCAGCAGTGAACTACGGCCAGGGACAGAAGCTAACAATGAGCAGTTCTTC.

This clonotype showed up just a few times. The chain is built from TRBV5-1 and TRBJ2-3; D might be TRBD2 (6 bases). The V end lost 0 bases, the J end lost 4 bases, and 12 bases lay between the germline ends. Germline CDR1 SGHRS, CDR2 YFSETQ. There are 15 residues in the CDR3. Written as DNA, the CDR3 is TGCGCCAGCAGCTTGGCGCGACTAGGATCAGATACGCAGTATTTT. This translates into CASSLARLGSDTQYF.

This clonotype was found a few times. CDR3 protein: CASSEVFSSYEQYF. Written as DNA, the CDR3 is TGTGCCAGCAGTGAAGTCTTCAGCTCCTACGAGCAGTACTTC. The chain is built from TRBV25-1 and TRBJ2-7, with D uncertain. V was pared by 2 bases and J by 0 bases, with 8 bases between. The length of the CDR3 is 14 residues. Per germline, CDR1 MGHDK and CDR2 SYGVNS.

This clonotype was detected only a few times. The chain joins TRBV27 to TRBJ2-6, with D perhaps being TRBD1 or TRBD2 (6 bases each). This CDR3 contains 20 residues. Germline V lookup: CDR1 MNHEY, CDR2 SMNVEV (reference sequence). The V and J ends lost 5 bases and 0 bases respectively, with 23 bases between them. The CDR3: CASSILEGGIAPSGANVLTF. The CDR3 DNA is TGTGCCAGCAGTATCCTAGAAGGGGGGATCGCACCCTCTGGGGCCAACGTCCTGACTTTC.

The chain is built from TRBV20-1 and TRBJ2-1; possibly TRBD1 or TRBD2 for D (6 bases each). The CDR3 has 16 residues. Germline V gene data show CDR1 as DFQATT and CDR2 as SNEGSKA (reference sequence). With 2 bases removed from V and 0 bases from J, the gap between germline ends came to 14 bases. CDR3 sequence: CSARNPGASSYNEQFF. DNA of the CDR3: TGCAGTGCTAGAAATCCGGGGGCAAGCTCCTACAATGAGCAGTTCTTC.

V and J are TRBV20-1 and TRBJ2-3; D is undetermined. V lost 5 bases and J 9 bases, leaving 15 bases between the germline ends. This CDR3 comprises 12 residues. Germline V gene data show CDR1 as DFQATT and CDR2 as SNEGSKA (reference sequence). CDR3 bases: TGCAGTGCTCGGCAATCTAGTGTGACGCAGTATTTT. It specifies CSARQSSVTQYF.

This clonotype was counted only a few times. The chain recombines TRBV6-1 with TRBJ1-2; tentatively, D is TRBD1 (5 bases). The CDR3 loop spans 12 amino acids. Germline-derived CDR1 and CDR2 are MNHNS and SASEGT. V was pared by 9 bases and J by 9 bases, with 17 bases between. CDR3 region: CARRDSELSYTF. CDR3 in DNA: TGTGCCAGGAGAGACAGCGAGTTAAGCTACACCTTC.

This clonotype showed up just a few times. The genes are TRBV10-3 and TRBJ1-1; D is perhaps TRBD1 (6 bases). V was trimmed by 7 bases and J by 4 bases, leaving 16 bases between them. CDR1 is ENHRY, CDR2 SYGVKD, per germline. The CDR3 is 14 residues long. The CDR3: CAIKQGWASTEAFF. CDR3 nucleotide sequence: TGTGCCATCAAACAGGGATGGGCGAGCACTGAAGCTTTCTTT.

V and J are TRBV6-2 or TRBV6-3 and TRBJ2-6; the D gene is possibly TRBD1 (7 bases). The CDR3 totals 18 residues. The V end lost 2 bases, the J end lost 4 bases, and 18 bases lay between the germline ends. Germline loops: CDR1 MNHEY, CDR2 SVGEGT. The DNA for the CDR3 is TGTGCCAGCAGTTACACCAGGGGGGTCCTCTCCGGGGCCAACGTCCTGACTTTC. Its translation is CASSYTRGVLSGANVLTF.

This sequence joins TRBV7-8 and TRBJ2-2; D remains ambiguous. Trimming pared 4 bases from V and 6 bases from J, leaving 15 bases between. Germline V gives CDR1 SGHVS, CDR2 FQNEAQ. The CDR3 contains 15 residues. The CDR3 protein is CASSSSVADAGELFF. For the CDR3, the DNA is TGTGCCAGCAGCTCCTCTGTCGCCGACGCCGGGGAGCTGTTTTTT.

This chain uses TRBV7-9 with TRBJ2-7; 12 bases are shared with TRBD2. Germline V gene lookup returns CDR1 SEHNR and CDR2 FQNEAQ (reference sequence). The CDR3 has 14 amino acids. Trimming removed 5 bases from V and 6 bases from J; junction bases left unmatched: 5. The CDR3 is CASSTSGRIGEQYF. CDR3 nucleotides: TGTGCCAGCAGCACTAGCGGGAGGATCGGCGAGCAGTACTTC.

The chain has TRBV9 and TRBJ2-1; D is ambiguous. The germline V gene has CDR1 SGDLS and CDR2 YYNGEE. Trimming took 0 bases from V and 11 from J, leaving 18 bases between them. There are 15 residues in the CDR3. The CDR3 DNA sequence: TGTGCCAGCAGCGTAGCTCTAGATGTACCCTTCCAGCAGTTCTTC. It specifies CASSVALDVPFQQFF.

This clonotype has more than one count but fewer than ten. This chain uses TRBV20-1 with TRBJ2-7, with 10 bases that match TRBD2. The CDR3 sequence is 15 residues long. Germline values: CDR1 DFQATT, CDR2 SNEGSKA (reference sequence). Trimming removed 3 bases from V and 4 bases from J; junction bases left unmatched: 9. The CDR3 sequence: CSASSSGSLLYEQYF. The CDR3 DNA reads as TGCAGTGCTAGTTCTAGCGGGAGTTTATTATACGAGCAGTACTTC.

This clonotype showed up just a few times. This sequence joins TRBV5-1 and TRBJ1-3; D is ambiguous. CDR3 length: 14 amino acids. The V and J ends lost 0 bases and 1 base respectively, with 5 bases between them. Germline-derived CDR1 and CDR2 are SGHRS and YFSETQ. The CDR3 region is CASSLELSGNTIYF. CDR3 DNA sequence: TGCGCCAGCAGCTTGGAGCTTTCTGGAAACACCATATATTTT. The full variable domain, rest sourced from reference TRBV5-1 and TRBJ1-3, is KAGVTQTPRYLIKTRGQQVTLSCSPISGHRSVSWYQQTPGQGLQFLFEYFSETQRNKGNFPGRFSGRQFSNSRSEMNVSTLELGDSALYLCASSLELSGNTIYFGEGSWLTVV.

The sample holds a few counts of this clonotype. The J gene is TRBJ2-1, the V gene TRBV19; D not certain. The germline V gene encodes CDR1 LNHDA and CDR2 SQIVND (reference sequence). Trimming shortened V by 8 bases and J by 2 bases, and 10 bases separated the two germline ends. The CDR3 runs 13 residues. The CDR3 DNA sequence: TGTGCCAGTCGTGGGGTCACCTACAATGAGCAGTTCTTC. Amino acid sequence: CASRGVTYNEQFF.

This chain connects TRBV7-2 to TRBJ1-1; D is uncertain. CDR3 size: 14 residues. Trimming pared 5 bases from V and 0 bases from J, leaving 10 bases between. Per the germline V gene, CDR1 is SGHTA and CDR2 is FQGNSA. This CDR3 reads CASSQGYMNTEAFF. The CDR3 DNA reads TGTGCCAGCAGCCAAGGCTACATGAACACTGAAGCTTTCTTT.

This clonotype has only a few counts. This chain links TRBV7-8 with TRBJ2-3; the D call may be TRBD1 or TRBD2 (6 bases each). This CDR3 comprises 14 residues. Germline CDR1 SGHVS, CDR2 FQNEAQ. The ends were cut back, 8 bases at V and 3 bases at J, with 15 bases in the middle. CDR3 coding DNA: TGTGCCAGCGATCTAGGGGGGACTACAGATACGCAGTATTTT. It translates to CASDLGGTTDTQYF.

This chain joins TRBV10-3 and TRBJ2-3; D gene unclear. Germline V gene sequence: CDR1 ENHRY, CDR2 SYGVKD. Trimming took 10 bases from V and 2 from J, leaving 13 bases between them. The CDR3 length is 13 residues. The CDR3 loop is CASGPEATDTQYF. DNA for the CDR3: TGTGCCAGTGGACCAGAAGCCACAGATACGCAGTATTTT.

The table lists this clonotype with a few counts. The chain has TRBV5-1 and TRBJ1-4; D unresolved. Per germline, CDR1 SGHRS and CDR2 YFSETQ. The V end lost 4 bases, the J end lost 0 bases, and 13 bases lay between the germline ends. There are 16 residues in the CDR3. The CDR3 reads CASSERDGATNEKLFF. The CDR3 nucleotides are TGCGCCAGCAGCGAAAGAGACGGCGCAACTAATGAAAAACTGTTTTTT.

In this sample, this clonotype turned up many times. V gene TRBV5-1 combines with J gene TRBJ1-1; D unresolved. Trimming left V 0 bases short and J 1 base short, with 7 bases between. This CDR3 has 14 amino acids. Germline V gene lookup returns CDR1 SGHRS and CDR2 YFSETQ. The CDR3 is CASSLVLGNTEAFF. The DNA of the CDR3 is TGCGCCAGCAGCTTGGTTCTGGGGAACACTGAAGCTTTCTTT.